Following are 21 T cell receptor beta chains from one sample sequenced in a study of beta chain features in type 1 diabetes. The isolated RNA, all of it, was reverse transcribed, so expressed TCRB transcripts were what got sequenced. Only in-frame clones appear in the TCRdb table, and some are missing; sequencing was by immunoSEQ multiplex PCR. The sample contains 200,000 to 300,000 clones, about 25% of which appear only once. The sequenced sample was central memory CD4+ T cells from blood. The receptors here all came from a man in his thirties or forties in good health.

CDR3 in DNA: TGTGCCTGGAGTCCGCCGGGACTAGCGTTTAATGAGCAGTTCTTC. Amino acids: CAWSPPGLAFNEQFF. V gene TRBV30 combines with J gene TRBJ2-1; 10 bases line up with TRBD2. V trimming: 2 bases; J trimming: 7 bases; junction bases outside the gene matches: 8. CDR1 is GTSNPN and CDR2 is SVGIG in the germline V gene (reference sequence). The CDR3 spans 15 residues.

Comment on this clone: This sample includes further DNA sequences coding for the same CDR3. This sequence joins TRBV30 and TRBJ2-5; 7 nucleotides agree with TRBD2. V shed 3 bases, J shed 3 bases, and the junction held 10 bases outside the gene matches. The germline V gene has CDR1 GTSNPN and CDR2 SVGIG (reference sequence). The CDR3 is made up of 15 amino acids. In DNA, the CDR3 is TGTGCCTGGAGGGGTCGACTAGCTGAGAAAGAGACCCAGTACTTC. Amino acids: CAWRGRLAEKETQYF.

The V gene is TRBV2, the J gene TRBJ2-1, with 10 bases lining up with TRBD2. The CDR3 sequence is 14 residues long. V dropped 5 bases and J dropped 9; count of bases not matched to a gene: 7. Germline lookup yields CDR1 SNHLY and CDR2 FYNNEI. The CDR3 coding sequence is TGTGCCAGCAGTAGCGGGAGGGCCGACGGTGAGCAGTTCTTC. Residues: CASSSGRADGEQFF.

This clone was counted a few times. V usage is TRBV11-2 and J usage is TRBJ2-2; possibly TRBD1 for D (6 bases). CDR3 length: 15 residues. V gave up 5 bases and J gave up 6 bases, with 16 bases separating them. The germline V gene has CDR1 SGHAT and CDR2 FQNNGV. The CDR3 bases are TGTGCCAGCAGCCCATTTGCTACAGGGTCCGGGGAGCTGTTTTTT. Translated, it gives CASSPFATGSGELFF.

In this sample, this clone turned up many times. The V and J genes are TRBV18 and TRBJ2-1; D unresolved. Trimming stripped 3 bases from V and 6 bases from J, with 6 bases between. The germline V gene encodes CDR1 KGHSH and CDR2 LQKENI. This CDR3 has 12 residues. The CDR3 is CASSPRSNEQFF. The CDR3, as DNA: TGTGCCAGCTCACCGCGGTCCAATGAGCAGTTCTTC.

Only a few counts were recorded for this clone. The CDR3 DNA follows: TGTGCCAGCAGCAGGGTACAAAGGGCAGATACGCAGTATTTT. Encoded protein: CASSRVQRADTQYF. The chain combines TRBV7-6 with TRBJ2-3; D uncertain. The V gene lost 5 bases and the J gene lost 4 bases, with 13 bases spanning the gap. The germline gives CDR1 SGHVS, CDR2 FNYEAQ. This CDR3 is 14 amino acids long. Full variable domain (remainder filled in from reference TRBV7-6 and TRBJ2-3): GAGVSQSPRYKVTKRGQDVALRCDPISGHVSLYWYRQALGQGPEFLTYFNYEAQQDKSGLPNDRFSAERPEGSISTLTIQRTEQRDSAMYRCASSRVQRADTQYFGPGTRLTVL.

In this sample, this clone turned up once. The rearrangement joins TRBV11-2 to TRBJ1-1; D is unresolved. The CDR3 extends over 14 amino acids. CDR1 SGHAT and CDR2 FQNNGV come from the germline V gene. The V and J ends lost 3 bases and 1 base respectively, with 9 bases between them. CDR3 DNA: TGTGCCAGCAGCTTCGACCGCCGGAACACTGAAGCTTTCTTT. Protein sequence: CASSFDRRNTEAFF.

This clone was counted a few times. The chain's CDR3 is CASSSVSQGTYNEQFF. The CDR3 DNA sequence: TGTGCCAGCAGCTCAGTCAGCCAGGGGACCTACAATGAGCAGTTCTTC. J is TRBJ2-1 and V is TRBV5-8; D is perhaps TRBD1 (6 bases). The V end lost 3 bases, the J end lost 2 bases, and 15 bases lay between the germline ends. Per germline, CDR1 SGHTS and CDR2 YDEGEE. The CDR3 covers 16 residues.

V usage is TRBV2 and J usage is TRBJ2-5; D ambiguous. V was shortened by 6 bases and J by 5 bases, with 16 bases between the two germline ends. The CDR3 covers 14 residues. Germline V gene data show CDR1 as SNHLY and CDR2 as FYNNEI. CDR3 in amino acids: CASSYGPGQETQYF. CDR3 sequence (DNA): TGTGCCAGCAGCTACGGACCCGGCCAGGAGACCCAGTACTTC.

The chain recombines TRBV18 with TRBJ2-2, with D uncertain. Germline V gene data show CDR1 as KGHSH and CDR2 as LQKENI. The V and J ends lost 2 bases and 2 bases respectively, with 6 bases between them. The CDR3 is 14 amino acids. The CDR3 is CASSPGPNTGELFF. CDR3 nucleotide sequence: TGTGCCAGCTCACCAGGGCCTAACACCGGGGAGCTGTTTTTT. Full variable domain (rest looked up from reference TRBV18 and TRBJ2-2): NAGVMQNPRHLVRRRGQEARLRCSPMKGHSHVYWYRQLPEEGLKFMVYLQKENIIDESGMPKERFSAEFPKEGPSILRIQQVVRGDSAAYFCASSPGPNTGELFFGEGSRLTVL.

This clone has only a few counts. The rearrangement joins TRBV6-5 to TRBJ2-5, with 7 bases fitting TRBD1. V lost 0 bases, J lost 4 bases, and 8 bases stayed unmatched. Germline lookup yields CDR1 MNHEY and CDR2 SVGAGI. This CDR3 comprises 16 residues. CDR3 nucleotides: TGTGCCAGCAGTTACTCCCCGACAGGGAAGGGAGAGACCCAGTACTTC. Its translation: CASSYSPTGKGETQYF.

J is TRBJ2-3 and V is TRBV5-6, with no clear D. Trimming took 4 bases from V and 0 from J, leaving 12 bases between them. Germline V gene lookup returns CDR1 SGHDT and CDR2 YYEEEE. The CDR3 totals 15 residues. This chain's CDR3 is CASSLSGRSTDTQYF. The CDR3 coding sequence is TGTGCCAGCAGCCTCTCGGGCCGGAGCACAGATACGCAGTATTTT.

The sample holds a few counts of this clone. This rearrangement joins TRBV7-2 to TRBJ2-3; 8 positions agree with TRBD2. CDR3 length: 17 residues. CDR1 is SGHTA, CDR2 FQGNSA, per germline. V gave up 0 bases and J gave up 1 base; unmatched junction bases: 6. CDR3 amino acids: CASSLAPGGAGTDTQYF. The CDR3 coding sequence is TGTGCCAGCAGCTTAGCCCCCGGGGGGGCTGGCACAGATACGCAGTATTTT.

A few counts support this clone. The V and J genes are TRBV5-4 and TRBJ1-2; D remains unclear. Germline CDR1 and CDR2: SGHNT and YYREEE (reference sequence). The CDR3 loop spans 13 amino acids. V was trimmed by 4 bases and J by 0 bases, leaving 7 bases between them. The CDR3 DNA is TGTGCCAGCAGCCCCGAGGCTAACTATGGCTACACCTTC. Translation gives CASSPEANYGYTF.

This clone was seen a handful of times. The V and J genes are TRBV30 and TRBJ2-7; TRBD1 matches 7 bases. CDR3 length equals 14 residues. Per germline, CDR1 GTSNPN and CDR2 SVGIG (reference sequence). V shed 3 bases and J 3 bases; nucleotides not matched to a gene: 8. CDR3 coding DNA: TGTGCCTGGAGGGACAGGTCGAGATTCTACGAGCAGTACTTC. Translation gives CAWRDRSRFYEQYF.

This clone appeared a few times. This chain uses TRBV5-6 with TRBJ1-5; D may be TRBD1 (5 bases). This CDR3 contains 15 residues. The V end lost 1 base, the J end lost 4 bases, and 12 bases lay between the germline ends. Per germline, CDR1 SGHDT and CDR2 YYEEEE. DNA of the CDR3: TGTGCCAGCAGCTTGTCTTTGGGGGGGAATCAGCCCCAGCATTTT. Amino acid sequence: CASSLSLGGNQPQHF.

The gene calls are TRBV28 and TRBJ2-3; 8 nucleotides line up with TRBD1. V lost 10 bases, J lost 2 bases, and 11 bases stayed unmatched. Germline CDR1 MDHEN, CDR2 SYDVKM. This CDR3 is 15 amino acids long. The DNA for the CDR3 is TGTGCCACCAATGGACAGGGCAAATACACAGATACGCAGTATTTT. Protein sequence: CATNGQGKYTDTQYF. Variable domain in full (rest from reference TRBV28 and TRBJ2-3): DVKVTQSSRYLVKRTGEKVFLECVQDMDHENMFWYRQDPGLGLRLIYFSYDVKMKEKGDIPEGYSVSREKKERFSLILESASTNQTSMYLCATNGQGKYTDTQYFGPGTRLTVL.

This clone was seen only a few times. The chain is built from TRBV18 and TRBJ2-5; TRBD2 is a possible D gene (6 bases). Trimming left V 5 bases short and J 1 base short, with 14 bases between. The germline V gene encodes CDR1 KGHSH and CDR2 LQKENI. The CDR3 totals 15 residues. CDR3 coding DNA: TGTGCCAGCTCATGGGACTTGTCTGTCCAAGAGACCCAGTACTTC. Translated, it gives CASSWDLSVQETQYF.

This chain joins TRBV4-3 and TRBJ2-1, with D perhaps TRBD1 or TRBD2 (5 bases each). From germline, CDR1 is LGHNA and CDR2 YSLEER. Trimming removed 2 bases from V and 2 bases from J, with 13 bases in between. This CDR3 region has 16 residues. The CDR3: CASSQNRDPTYNEQFF. CDR3 nucleotides: TGCGCCAGCAGCCAAAATAGGGACCCTACCTACAATGAGCAGTTCTTC.

The V and J genes are TRBV6-5 and TRBJ2-7; 7 bases map to TRBD2. Trimming cost V 5 bases and J 3 bases; bases outside gene matches: 4. CDR1 is MNHEY, CDR2 SVGAGI, per germline. CDR3 length: 13 amino acids. CDR3 sequence (DNA): TGTGCCAGCAGTCGAGCGGGGTACTACGAGCAGTACTTC. This sequence encodes CASSRAGYYEQYF.

This chain joins TRBV5-1 and TRBJ1-1, with unresolved D. Germline lookup yields CDR1 SGHRS and CDR2 YFSETQ. The CDR3 has 14 residues. The germline V and J ends were trimmed by 4 bases and 1 base, with 11 bases remaining between them. The CDR3 nucleotides are TGCGCCAGCAGCGAAATCCTGGGGAACACTGAAGCTTTCTTT. Protein sequence: CASSEILGNTEAFF.